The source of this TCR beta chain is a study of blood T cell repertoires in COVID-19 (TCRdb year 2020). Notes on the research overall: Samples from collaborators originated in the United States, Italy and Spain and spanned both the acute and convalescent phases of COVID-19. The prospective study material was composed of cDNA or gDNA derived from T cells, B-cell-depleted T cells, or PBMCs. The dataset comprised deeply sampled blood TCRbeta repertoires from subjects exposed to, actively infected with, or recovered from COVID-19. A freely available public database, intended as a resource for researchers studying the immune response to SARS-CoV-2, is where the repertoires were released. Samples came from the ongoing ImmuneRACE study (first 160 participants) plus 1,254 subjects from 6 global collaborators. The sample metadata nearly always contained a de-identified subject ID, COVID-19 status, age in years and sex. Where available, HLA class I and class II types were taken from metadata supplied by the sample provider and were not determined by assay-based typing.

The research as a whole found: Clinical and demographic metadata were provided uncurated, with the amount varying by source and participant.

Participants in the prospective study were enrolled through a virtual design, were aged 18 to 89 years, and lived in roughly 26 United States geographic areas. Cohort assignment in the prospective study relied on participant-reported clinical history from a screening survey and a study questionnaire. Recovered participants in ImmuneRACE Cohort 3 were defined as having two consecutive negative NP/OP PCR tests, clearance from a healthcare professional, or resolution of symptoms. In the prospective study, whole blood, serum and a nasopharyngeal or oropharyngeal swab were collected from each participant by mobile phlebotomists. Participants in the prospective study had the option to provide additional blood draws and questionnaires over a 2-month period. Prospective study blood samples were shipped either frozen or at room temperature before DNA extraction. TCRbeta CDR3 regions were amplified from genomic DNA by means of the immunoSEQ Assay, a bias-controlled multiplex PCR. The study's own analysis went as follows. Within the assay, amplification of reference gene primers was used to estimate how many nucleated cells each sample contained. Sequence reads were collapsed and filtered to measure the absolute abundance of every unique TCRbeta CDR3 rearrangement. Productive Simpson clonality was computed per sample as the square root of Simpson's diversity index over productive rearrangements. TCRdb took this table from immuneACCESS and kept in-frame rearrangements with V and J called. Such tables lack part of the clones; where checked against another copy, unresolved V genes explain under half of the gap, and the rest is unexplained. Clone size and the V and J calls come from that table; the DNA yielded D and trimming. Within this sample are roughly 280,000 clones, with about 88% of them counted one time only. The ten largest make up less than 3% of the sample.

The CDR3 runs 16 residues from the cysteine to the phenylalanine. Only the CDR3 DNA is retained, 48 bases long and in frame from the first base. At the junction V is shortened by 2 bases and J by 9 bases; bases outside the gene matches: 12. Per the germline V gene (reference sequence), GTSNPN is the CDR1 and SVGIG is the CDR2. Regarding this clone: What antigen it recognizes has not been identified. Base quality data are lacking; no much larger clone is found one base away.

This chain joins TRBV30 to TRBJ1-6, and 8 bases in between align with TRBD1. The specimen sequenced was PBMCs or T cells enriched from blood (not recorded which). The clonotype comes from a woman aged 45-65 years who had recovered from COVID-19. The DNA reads TGTGCCTGGAGTCGGACAGGGTTTAAGGCAAGTTCACCCCTCCACTTT. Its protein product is CAWSRTGFKASSPLHF.